The 6 T cell receptor beta chains below come from one sample, sequenced in a study of regulatory T cells in long-lasting Graves disease. Arm-PCR of CDR3 regions and iRepertoire HTBI primers were used to build TCR beta libraries. Each CDR3 protein gets one entry after TCRdb re-called the multiplex PCR reads with MiXCR. The profile shows about 320,000 distinct CDR3 sequences, 18% of them singletons. Indicated time point: newly diagnosed GD, antithyroid drugs for less than 3 months. Isolated PBMC RNA provided the starting material for the TCR library. The material sequenced was peripheral blood mononuclear cells (PBMCs), taken at new diagnosis, from a patient treated with antithyroid drugs. These receptors were taken from a female donor with Graves disease.

Ten or more counts support this clonotype. This chain connects TRBV5-1 to TRBJ1-2; 7 nucleotides line up with TRBD1. The CDR3 totals 15 residues. V lost 0 bases, J lost 4 bases, and 6 bases stayed unmatched. CDR1 SGHRS and CDR2 YFSETQ come from the germline V gene. The CDR3 nucleotides are TGCGCCAGCAGCTTGGACGGACAGGCCCTCTATGGCTACACCTTC. Translated: CASSLDGQALYGYTF.

This clonotype was observed a handful of times. The V gene is TRBV18, the J gene TRBJ2-3; TRBD2 might be the D (7 bases). Trimming cost V 1 base and J 2 bases, with 16 bases left between them. CDR1 and CDR2 from the germline V gene are KGHSH and LQKENI. The CDR3 length is 17 residues. The CDR3 loop reads CASSPLGRGSNTDTQYF. CDR3 DNA: TGTGCCAGCTCACCACTAGGGAGGGGGAGCAACACAGATACGCAGTATTTT.

This clonotype has only a few counts. This chain connects TRBV24-1 to TRBJ2-5; 10 bases agree with TRBD1. This CDR3 has 16 amino acids. CDR1 is KGHDR and CDR2 is SFDVKD in the germline V gene. With V trimmed by 2 bases and J by 3 bases, 5 bases remained unmatched. DNA for the CDR3: TGTGCCACCAGTGATTACCGGGACAGGGGTGAAGAGACCCAGTACTTC. Its protein is CATSDYRDRGEETQYF.

In its sample, this clonotype was seen many times. The chain links TRBV28 to TRBJ1-1, with D unresolved. This CDR3 has 13 amino acids. The V and J ends lost 6 bases and 1 base respectively, with 9 bases between them. The germline gives CDR1 MDHEN, CDR2 SYDVKM. The CDR3 spells CASRIGQNTEAFF. CDR3 coding DNA: TGTGCCAGCAGGATTGGGCAGAACACTGAAGCTTTCTTT. Variable domain in full (rest from reference TRBV28 and TRBJ1-1): DVKVTQSSRYLVKRTGEKVFLECVQDMDHENMFWYRQDPGLGLRLIYFSYDVKMKEKGDIPEGYSVSREKKERFSLILESASTNQTSMYLCASRIGQNTEAFFGQGTRLTVV.

This clonotype showed up many times. This sequence joins TRBV20-1 and TRBJ1-4; 9 bases agree with TRBD1. V dropped 0 bases and J dropped 7; count of bases not matched to a gene: 3. Germline-derived CDR1 and CDR2 are DFQATT and SNEGSKA (reference sequence). The length of the CDR3 is 14 residues. CDR3 sequence (DNA): TGCAGTGCTAGAGATACAGGGGGCAGTGAAAAACTGTTTTTT. Amino acid sequence: CSARDTGGSEKLFF.

This clonotype has ten or more counts. The chain employs TRBV15 and TRBJ2-7; no reliable D call. The V gene's germline CDR1 is LNHNV and CDR2 YYDKDF (reference sequence). This CDR3 is 13 amino acids long. V was shortened by 3 bases and J by 2 bases, with 8 bases between the two germline ends. CDR3: CATSSRRAYEQYF. As DNA, the CDR3 is TGTGCCACCAGCAGTCGAAGGGCCTACGAGCAGTACTTC.